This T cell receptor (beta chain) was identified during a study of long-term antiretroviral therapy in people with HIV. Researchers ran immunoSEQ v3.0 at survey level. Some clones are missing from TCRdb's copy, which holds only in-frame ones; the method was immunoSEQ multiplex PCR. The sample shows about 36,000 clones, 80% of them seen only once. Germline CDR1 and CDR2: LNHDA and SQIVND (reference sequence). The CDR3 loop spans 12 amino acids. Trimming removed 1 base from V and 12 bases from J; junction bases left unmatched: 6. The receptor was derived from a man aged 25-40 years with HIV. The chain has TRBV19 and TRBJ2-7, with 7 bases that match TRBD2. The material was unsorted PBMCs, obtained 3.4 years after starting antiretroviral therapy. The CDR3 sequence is CASSIAGGTSYF. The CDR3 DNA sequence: TGTGCCAGTAGTATAGCGGGAGGAACCTCGTACTTC. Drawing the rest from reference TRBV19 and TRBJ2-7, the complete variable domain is DGGITQSPKYLFRKEGQNVTLSCEQNLNHDAMYWYRQDPGQGLRLIYYSQIVNDFQKGDIAEGYSVSREKKESFPLTVTSAQKNPTAFYLCASSIAGGTSYFGPGTRLTVT.